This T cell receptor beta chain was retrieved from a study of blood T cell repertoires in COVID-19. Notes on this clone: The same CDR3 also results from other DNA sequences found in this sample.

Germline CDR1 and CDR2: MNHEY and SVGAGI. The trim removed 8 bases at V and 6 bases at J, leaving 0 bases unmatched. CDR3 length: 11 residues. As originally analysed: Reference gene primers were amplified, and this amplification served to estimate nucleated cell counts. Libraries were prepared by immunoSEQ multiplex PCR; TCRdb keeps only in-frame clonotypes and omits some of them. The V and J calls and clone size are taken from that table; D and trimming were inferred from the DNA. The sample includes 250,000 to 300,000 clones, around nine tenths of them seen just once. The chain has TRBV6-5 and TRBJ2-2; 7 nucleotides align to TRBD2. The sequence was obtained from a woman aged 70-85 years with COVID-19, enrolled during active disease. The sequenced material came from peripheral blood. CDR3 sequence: CASGRAGELFF. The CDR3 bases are TGTGCCAGCGGGAGGGCCGGGGAGCTGTTTTTT.